The T cell receptor beta chain under discussion was sequenced for a study of blood T cell repertoires in COVID-19. In the study overall: Italy, Spain and the United States were the sources of the convalescent and acute COVID-19 samples.

Trimming took 3 bases from V and 2 from J; bases not matched to a gene: 8. This CDR3 comprises 16 residues. Looked up from germline, CDR1 is SGHDN and CDR2 is FVKESK. Original data processing: The assay estimated nucleated cells by amplifying reference gene primers. Repertoires were generated with immunoSEQ multiplex PCR, while TCRdb's copy carries only in-frame clones and drops some. Clone size and V and J calls were adopted from that table, with D and trimming inferred from the DNA. In the table there are approximately 220,000 clones, approximately 80% of which are singletons. This TCR came from a woman in her 40s with acute COVID-19. The V call is TRBV14, the J call TRBJ2-7; 9 bases line up with TRBD1. Specimen: PBMCs or T cells enriched from blood (not recorded which). CDR3 sequence: CASSHLDRGETYEQYF. The CDR3 bases are TGTGCCAGCAGCCATTTAGACAGGGGGGAAACCTACGAGCAGTACTTC.